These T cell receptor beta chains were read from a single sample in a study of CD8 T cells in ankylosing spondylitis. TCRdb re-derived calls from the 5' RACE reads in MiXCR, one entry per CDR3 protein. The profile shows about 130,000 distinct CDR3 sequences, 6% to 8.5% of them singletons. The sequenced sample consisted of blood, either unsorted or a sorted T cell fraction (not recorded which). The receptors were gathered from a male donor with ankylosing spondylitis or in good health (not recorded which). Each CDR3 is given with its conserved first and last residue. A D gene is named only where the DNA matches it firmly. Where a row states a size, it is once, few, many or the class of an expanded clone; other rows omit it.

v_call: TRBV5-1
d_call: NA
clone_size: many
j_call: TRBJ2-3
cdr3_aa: CASSLQGPTDTQYF
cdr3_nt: TGCGCCAGCAGCCTCCAAGGCCCGACAGATACGCAGTATTTT

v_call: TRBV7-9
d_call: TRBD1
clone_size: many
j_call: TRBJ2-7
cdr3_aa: CASSQGQVLEQYF
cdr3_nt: TGTGCCAGCAGCCAGGGACAGGTTCTAGAGCAGTACTTC

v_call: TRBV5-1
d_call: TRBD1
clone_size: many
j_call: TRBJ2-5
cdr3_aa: CASSWDRLQETQYF
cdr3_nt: TGCGCCAGCAGCTGGGACAGGTTACAAGAGACCCAGTACTTC

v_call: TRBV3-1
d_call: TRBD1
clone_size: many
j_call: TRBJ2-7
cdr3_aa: CASSQRDRGQRREQYF
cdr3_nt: TGTGCCAGCAGCCAGCGCGACAGGGGCCAAAGACGGGAGCAGTACTTC

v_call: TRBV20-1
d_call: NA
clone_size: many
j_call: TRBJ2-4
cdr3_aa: CSARSVLKNIQYF
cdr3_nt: TGCAGTGCTAGATCGGTCCTGAAAAACATTCAGTACTTC

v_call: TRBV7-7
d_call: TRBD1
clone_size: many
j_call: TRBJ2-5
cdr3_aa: CASSPRTGGGETQYF
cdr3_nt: TGTGCCAGCAGCCCCAGGACAGGGGGCGGGGAGACCCAGTACTTC

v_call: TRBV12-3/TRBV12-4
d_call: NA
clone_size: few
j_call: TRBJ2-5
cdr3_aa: CASGWGQETQYF
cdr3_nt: TGTGCCAGCGGTTGGGGCCAAGAGACCCAGTACTTC

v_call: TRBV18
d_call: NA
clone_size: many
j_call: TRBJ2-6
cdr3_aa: CASSPRTEGVLTF
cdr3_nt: TGTGCCAGCTCACCAAGGACAGAGGGAGTCCTGACTTTC

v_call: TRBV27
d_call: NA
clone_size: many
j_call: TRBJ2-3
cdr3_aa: CASSTSTGGTQYF
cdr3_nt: NA

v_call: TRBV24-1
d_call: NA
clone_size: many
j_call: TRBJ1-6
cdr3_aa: CATSDGQYNSPLHF
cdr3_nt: TGTGCCACCAGTGATGGACAGTATAATTCACCCCTCCACTTT

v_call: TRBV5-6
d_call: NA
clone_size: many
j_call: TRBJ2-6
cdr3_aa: CASSPEGLRSTGANVLTF
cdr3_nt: TGTGCCAGCAGCCCGGAAGGGTTGAGAAGCACTGGGGCCAACGTCCTGACTTTC

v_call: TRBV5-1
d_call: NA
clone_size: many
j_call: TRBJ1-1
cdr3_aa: CASRGANTEAFF
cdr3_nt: TGCGCCAGTAGGGGAGCTAACACTGAAGCTTTCTTT

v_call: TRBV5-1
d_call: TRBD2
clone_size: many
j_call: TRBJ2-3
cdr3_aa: CASSLAGLAGTSTDTQYF
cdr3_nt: TGCGCCAGCAGCTTGGCCGGACTAGCGGGGACCAGCACAGATACGCAGTATTTT

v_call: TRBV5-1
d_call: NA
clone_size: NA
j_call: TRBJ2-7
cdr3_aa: CASSLGLDLPGTEQYF
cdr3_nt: TGCGCCAGCAGCTTGGGACTGGACCTGCCTGGCACCGAGCAGTACTTC

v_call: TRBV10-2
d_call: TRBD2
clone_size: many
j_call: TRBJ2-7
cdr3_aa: CASSESGTSGSYEQYF
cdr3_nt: TGCGCCAGCAGTGAATCTGGGACTAGCGGCTCCTACGAGCAGTACTTC

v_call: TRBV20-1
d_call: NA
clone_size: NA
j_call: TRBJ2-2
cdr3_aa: CSASHPERGGARTGELFF
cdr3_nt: TGCAGTGCTAGCCACCCGGAGAGGGGGGGGGCGAGAACCGGGGAGCTGTTTTTT

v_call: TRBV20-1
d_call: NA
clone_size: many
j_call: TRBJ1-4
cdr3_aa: CSARDPGISNEKLFF
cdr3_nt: TGCAGTGCTAGAGATCCGGGGATCTCTAATGAAAAACTGTTTTTT